Below are 20 T cell receptor beta chains sequenced from a single sample in a study of T cell responses to AZD1222 COVID-19 vaccine. Measured with immunoSEQ multiplex PCR; TCRdb has only the in-frame clones, and not every one. The sample has 120,000 or so clones, 70% to 90% seen once. This material consisted of peripheral blood, taken on day 0 of AZD1222 vaccination. These receptors originate from an adult in good health.

Here the CDR3 DNA reads TGTGCCAGCAGTTTCGCAGGTTATCAGCCCCAGCATTTT. Translation: CASSFAGYQPQHF. The rearrangement links TRBV28 to TRBJ1-5; the D is unclear. The CDR3 covers 13 residues. Trimming pared 3 bases from V and 5 bases from J, leaving 8 bases between. The germline CDR1 and CDR2 sequences are MDHEN and SYDVKM.

This clone came up a few times. The chain joins TRBV9 to TRBJ2-3; TRBD2 aligns across 11 bases. V shed 0 bases, J shed 3 bases, and the junction held 9 bases outside the gene matches. Germline V gives CDR1 SGDLS, CDR2 YYNGEE. The CDR3 extends over 18 amino acids. The CDR3 region has the DNA TGTGCCAGCAGCGTAGCGGAACGACTAGCGGGATGGACAGATACGCAGTATTTT. Amino acids: CASSVAERLAGWTDTQYF.

The chain couples TRBV5-1 to TRBJ2-5; TRBD2 aligns across 10 bases. CDR3 length: 16 residues. V was clipped by 2 bases and J by 5 bases; unmatched bases: 9. CDR1 is SGHRS, CDR2 YFSETQ, per germline. The CDR3 is CASSFLAGGPSETQYF. CDR3 coding DNA: TGCGCCAGCAGCTTCTTAGCGGGGGGCCCTTCGGAGACCCAGTACTTC.

The chain combines TRBV6-5 with TRBJ2-5, with TRBD2 identical over 10 bases. V lost 5 bases and J lost 4; bases outside the gene matches: 4. This CDR3 comprises 14 residues. Germline lookup yields CDR1 MNHEY and CDR2 SVGAGI. The CDR3 DNA reads as TGTGCCAGCAGTCCATGGACTAGCGGAGAGACCCAGTACTTC. This sequence encodes CASSPWTSGETQYF.

The CDR3 nucleotides read TGTGCCAGCAGCCAAAAGGGGCGCACGGCAACCTGGGGGACGAACACTGAAGCTTTCTTT. It yields the protein CASSQKGRTATWGTNTEAFF. The gene calls are TRBV16 and TRBJ1-1; TRBD1 might be the D (5 bases). V was cut by 2 bases and J by 1 base, with 26 bases left in between. There are 20 residues in the CDR3. CDR1 is KGHSY and CDR2 is FQNENV in the germline V gene.

This chain uses TRBV2 with TRBJ1-5; no definite D call. Deletions cut 5 bases from V and 4 bases from J, with 12 bases between. The CDR3 totals 14 residues. The germline V gene has CDR1 SNHLY and CDR2 FYNNEI. The CDR3 sequence is CASSQDPGNQPQHF. Here the CDR3 DNA reads TGTGCCAGCAGTCAAGACCCCGGGAATCAGCCCCAGCATTTT.

The chain uses TRBV19 and TRBJ1-2, with a possible D match to TRBD1 (6 bases). Trimming left V 1 base short and J 2 bases short, with 14 bases between. The CDR3 length is 16 residues. Germline CDR1 and CDR2: LNHDA and SQIVND (reference sequence). Here the CDR3 DNA reads TGTGCCAGTAGTATAGCTACAGGGATTCCCAACTATGGCTACACCTTC. It yields the protein CASSIATGIPNYGYTF.

V usage is TRBV5-6 and J usage is TRBJ1-2; D unresolved. The length of the CDR3 is 15 residues. In germline, CDR1 is SGHDT, CDR2 YYEEEE. Trimming took off 5 bases at V and 0 bases at J, with 14 bases between the two ends. The CDR3 is CASSRGSTSNYGYTF. The CDR3 DNA follows: TGTGCCAGCAGTCGAGGATCGACATCTAACTATGGCTACACCTTC.

The chain has TRBV11-2 and TRBJ2-5; TRBD2 matches at 12 bases. Germline lookup yields CDR1 SGHAT and CDR2 FQNNGV. J gave up 5 bases and V 5 bases, and 3 bases lay outside the gene matches. CDR3 length: 14 amino acids. The CDR3 here is CASSRGTSGETQYF. DNA of the CDR3: TGTGCCAGCAGCCGGGGGACTAGCGGGGAGACCCAGTACTTC.

The rearrangement links TRBV19 to TRBJ2-2; TRBD2 is a possible D gene (5 bases). This CDR3 comprises 15 residues. The germline V and J ends were trimmed by 3 bases and 4 bases, with 12 bases remaining between them. Germline V gene lookup returns CDR1 LNHDA and CDR2 SQIVND (reference sequence). CDR3 residues: CASSMISGTTGELFF. The CDR3 DNA sequence: TGTGCCAGTAGTATGATCAGCGGTACCACCGGGGAGCTGTTTTTT.

The chain links TRBV28 to TRBJ2-5; D is uncertain. The germline CDR1 and CDR2 sequences are MDHEN and SYDVKM. This CDR3 spans 15 amino acids. V lost 3 bases and J lost 1, with 12 bases in between. The CDR3 sequence: CASSLSPRLQETQYF. The CDR3 nucleotides are TGTGCCAGCAGTTTGAGTCCGCGGCTCCAAGAGACCCAGTACTTC.

This clone was seen once. The chain links TRBV11-2 to TRBJ2-2; 8 nucleotides match TRBD1. The CDR3 spans 15 residues. The germline V gene has CDR1 SGHAT and CDR2 FQNNGV. With V trimmed by 2 bases and J by 3 bases, 2 bases remained unmatched. CDR3 DNA: TGTGCCAGCAGCTTATCAGGGGGCTACACCGGGGAGCTGTTTTTT. Its translation is CASSLSGGYTGELFF.

This chain uses TRBV30 with TRBJ1-5; possibly TRBD1 for D (5 bases). Germline V lookup: CDR1 GTSNPN, CDR2 SVGIG (reference sequence). The CDR3 loop spans 14 amino acids. V lost 1 base and J 2 bases, leaving 9 bases between the germline ends. Here the CDR3 DNA reads TGTGCCTGGAGTGAACAGGCTGGCAATCAGCCCCAGCATTTT. This gives the protein CAWSEQAGNQPQHF.

J is TRBJ1-4 and V is TRBV7-2, with D possibly matching TRBD1 (5 bases). CDR3 length: 16 amino acids. Germline loops: CDR1 SGHTA, CDR2 FQGNSA. Trimming took off 1 base at V and 5 bases at J, with 14 bases between the two ends. CDR3 loop: CASSLGGGQLNEKLFF. CDR3 bases: TGTGCCAGCAGCTTAGGGGGCGGACAACTAAATGAAAAACTGTTTTTT.

This CDR3 reads CASSLAGAADTQYF. The DNA of the CDR3 is TGTGCCAGCAGCTTGGCGGGAGCGGCAGATACGCAGTATTTT. This sequence joins TRBV7-3 and TRBJ2-3; 7 bases align to TRBD2. The germline V gene has CDR1 SGHTA and CDR2 FQGTGA. The CDR3 has 14 amino acids. Trimming took 3 bases from V and 4 from J; bases not matched to a gene: 4.

The genes are TRBV28 and TRBJ2-3; D may be TRBD2 (6 bases). Trimming stripped 3 bases from V and 6 bases from J, with 16 bases between. The germline gives CDR1 MDHEN, CDR2 SYDVKM. The CDR3 covers 15 residues. Written as DNA, the CDR3 is TGTGCCAGCAGTTTGACAGCCGGGAGAGGTGATACGCAGTATTTT. Translation: CASSLTAGRGDTQYF.

This clone was counted between two and nine times. The chain has TRBV28 and TRBJ1-1; D perhaps matches TRBD1 (6 bases). CDR3 length: 15 amino acids. Germline CDR1 is MDHEN and CDR2 is SYDVKM. Trimming pared 4 bases from V and 1 base from J, leaving 13 bases between. CDR3 region: CASSYRGRWNTEAFF. CDR3 nucleotide sequence: TGTGCCAGCAGTTACCGGGGGCGGTGGAACACTGAAGCTTTCTTT. The full variable domain, in which reference TRBV28 and TRBJ1-1 provide the parts outside the CDR3, is DVKVTQSSRYLVKRTGEKVFLECVQDMDHENMFWYRQDPGLGLRLIYFSYDVKMKEKGDIPEGYSVSREKKERFSLILESASTNQTSMYLCASSYRGRWNTEAFFGQGTRLTVV.

The chain joins TRBV20-1 to TRBJ1-5, with TRBD1 as a possible D gene (5 bases). Trimming took 3 bases from V and 0 from J, leaving 15 bases between them. Germline values: CDR1 DFQATT, CDR2 SNEGSKA (reference sequence). This CDR3 comprises 16 residues. CDR3 protein: CSASSRADYSNQPQHF. CDR3 DNA sequence: TGCAGTGCTAGTAGCAGGGCCGATTATAGCAATCAGCCCCAGCATTTT.

The chain combines TRBV5-1 with TRBJ1-2, with 9 bases aligning to TRBD1. Unmatched junction bases numbered 5, after V lost 4 bases and J lost 1 base. The CDR3 has 15 residues. Germline V gives CDR1 SGHRS, CDR2 YFSETQ. CDR3 sequence reads: CASSTGTGFNYGYTF. DNA of the CDR3: TGCGCCAGCAGCACCGGGACAGGGTTTAACTATGGCTACACCTTC.

V usage is TRBV12-3 or TRBV12-4 and J usage is TRBJ2-7; D assignment may be TRBD1 or TRBD2 (5 bases each). The CDR3 is made up of 13 amino acids. The V end was cut by 3 bases, the J end by 4 bases, with 10 bases between. The CDR3 bases are TGTGCCAGCAGTTTTGGGGGTCCTTACGAGCAGTACTTC. Translating it yields CASSFGGPYEQYF.